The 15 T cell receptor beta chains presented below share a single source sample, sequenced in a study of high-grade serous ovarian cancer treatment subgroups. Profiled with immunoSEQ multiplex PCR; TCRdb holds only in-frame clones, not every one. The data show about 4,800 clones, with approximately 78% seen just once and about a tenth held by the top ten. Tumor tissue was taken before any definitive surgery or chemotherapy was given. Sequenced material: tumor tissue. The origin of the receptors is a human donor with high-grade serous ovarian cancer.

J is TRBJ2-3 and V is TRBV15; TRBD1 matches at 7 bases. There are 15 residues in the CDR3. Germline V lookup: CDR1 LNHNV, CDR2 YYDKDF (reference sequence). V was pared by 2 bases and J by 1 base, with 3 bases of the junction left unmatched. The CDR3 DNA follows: TGTGCCACCAGCAGATTCGGGACAGGCACAGATACGCAGTATTTT. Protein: CATSRFGTGTDTQYF.

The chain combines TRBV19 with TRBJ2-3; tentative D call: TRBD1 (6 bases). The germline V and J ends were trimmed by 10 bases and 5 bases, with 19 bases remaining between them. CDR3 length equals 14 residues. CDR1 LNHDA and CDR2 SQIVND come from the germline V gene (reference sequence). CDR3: CATASGEGIDTQYF. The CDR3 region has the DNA TGTGCCACAGCCTCAGGGGAAGGTATAGATACGCAGTATTTT.

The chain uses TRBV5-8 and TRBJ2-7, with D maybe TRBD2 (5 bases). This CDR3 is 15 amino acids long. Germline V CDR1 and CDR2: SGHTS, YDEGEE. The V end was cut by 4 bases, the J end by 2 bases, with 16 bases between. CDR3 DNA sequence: TGTGCCAGCAGCCAAGAATACAGCGGTGCCTACGAGCAGTACTTC. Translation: CASSQEYSGAYEQYF. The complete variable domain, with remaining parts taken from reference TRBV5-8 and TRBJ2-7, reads EAGVTQSPTHLIKTRGQQATLRCSPISGHTSVYWYQQALGLGLQFLLWYDEGEERNRGNFPPRFSGRQFPNYSSELNVNALELEDSALYLCASSQEYSGAYEQYFGPGTRLTVT.

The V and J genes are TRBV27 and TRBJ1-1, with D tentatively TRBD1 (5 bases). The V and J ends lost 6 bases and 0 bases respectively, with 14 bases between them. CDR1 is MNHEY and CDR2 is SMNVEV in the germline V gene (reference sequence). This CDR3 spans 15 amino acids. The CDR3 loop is CASRVMQGLNTEAFF. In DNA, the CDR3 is TGTGCCAGCAGGGTAATGCAGGGTTTGAACACTGAAGCTTTCTTT.

The CDR3 bases are TGTGCCAGCAGTTACACGGGTCGTAACACTGAAGCTTTCTTT. It specifies CASSYTGRNTEAFF. The chain joins TRBV6-5 to TRBJ1-1; D uncertain. The CDR3 runs 14 residues. Trimming left V 2 bases short and J 2 bases short, with 9 bases between. Germline-derived CDR1 and CDR2 are MNHEY and SVGAGI.

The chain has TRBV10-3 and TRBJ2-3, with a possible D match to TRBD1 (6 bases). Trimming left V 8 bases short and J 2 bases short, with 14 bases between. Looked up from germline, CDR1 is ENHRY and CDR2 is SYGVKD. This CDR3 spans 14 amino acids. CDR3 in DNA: TGTGCCATCGCCAAGGGGGTTCTCACAGATACGCAGTATTTT. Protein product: CAIAKGVLTDTQYF.

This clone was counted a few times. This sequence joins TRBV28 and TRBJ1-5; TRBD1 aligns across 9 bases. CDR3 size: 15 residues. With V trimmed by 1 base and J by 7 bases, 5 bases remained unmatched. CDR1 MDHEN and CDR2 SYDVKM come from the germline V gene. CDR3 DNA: TGTGCCAGCAGTTTATTCCGGGACAGGGAACAGCCCCAGCATTTT. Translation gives CASSLFRDREQPQHF.

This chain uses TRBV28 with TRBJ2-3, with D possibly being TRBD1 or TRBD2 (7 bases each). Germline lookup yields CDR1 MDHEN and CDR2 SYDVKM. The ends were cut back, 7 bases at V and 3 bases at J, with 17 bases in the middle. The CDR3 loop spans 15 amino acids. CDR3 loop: CASTPQGGATDTQYF. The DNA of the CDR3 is TGTGCCAGCACCCCCCAGGGGGGGGCAACAGATACGCAGTATTTT.

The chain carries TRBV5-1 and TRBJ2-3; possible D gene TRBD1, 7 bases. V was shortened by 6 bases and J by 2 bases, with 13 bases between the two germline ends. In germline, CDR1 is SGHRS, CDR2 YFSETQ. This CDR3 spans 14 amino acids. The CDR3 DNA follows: TGCGCCAGCACCAGGGGGGAATACACAGATACGCAGTATTTT. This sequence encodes CASTRGEYTDTQYF.

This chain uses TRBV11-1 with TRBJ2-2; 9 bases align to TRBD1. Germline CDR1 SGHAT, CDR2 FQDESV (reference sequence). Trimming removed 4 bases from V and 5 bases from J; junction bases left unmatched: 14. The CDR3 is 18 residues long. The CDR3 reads CASSSGRIDRGGTGELFF. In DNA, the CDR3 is TGTGCCAGCAGCTCGGGGAGGATCGACAGGGGGGGAACCGGGGAGCTGTTTTTT.

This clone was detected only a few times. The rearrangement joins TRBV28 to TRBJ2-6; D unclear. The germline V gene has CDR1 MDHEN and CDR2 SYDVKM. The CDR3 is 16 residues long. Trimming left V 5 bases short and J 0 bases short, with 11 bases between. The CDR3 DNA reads TGTGCCAGCAGTCTCCTCGTGGGCTCTGGGGCCAACGTCCTGACTTTC. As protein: CASSLLVGSGANVLTF.

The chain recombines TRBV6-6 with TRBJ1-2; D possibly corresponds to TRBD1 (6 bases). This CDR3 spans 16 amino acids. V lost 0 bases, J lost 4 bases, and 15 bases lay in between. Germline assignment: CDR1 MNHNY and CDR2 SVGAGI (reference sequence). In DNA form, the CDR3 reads TGTGCCAGCAGTTACTCGCTCCCGTCCAGGGGCTATGGCTACACCTTC. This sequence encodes CASSYSLPSRGYGYTF.

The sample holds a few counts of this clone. CDR3 residues: CASSPGDNTEAFF. CDR3 sequence (DNA): TGTGCCAGCAGCCCGGGGGACAACACTGAAGCTTTCTTT. The V call is TRBV5-4, the J call TRBJ1-1; D might be TRBD1 (5 bases). The CDR3 has 13 residues. CDR1 and CDR2 (germline): SGHNT, YYREEE (reference sequence). V was cut by 4 bases and J by 2 bases, with 9 bases left in between.

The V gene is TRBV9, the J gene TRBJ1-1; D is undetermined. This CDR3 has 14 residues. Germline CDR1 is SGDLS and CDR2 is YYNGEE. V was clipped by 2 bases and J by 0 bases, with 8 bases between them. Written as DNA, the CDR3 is TGTGCCAGCAGCGTCCGGCCCCTGAACACTGAAGCTTTCTTT. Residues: CASSVRPLNTEAFF.

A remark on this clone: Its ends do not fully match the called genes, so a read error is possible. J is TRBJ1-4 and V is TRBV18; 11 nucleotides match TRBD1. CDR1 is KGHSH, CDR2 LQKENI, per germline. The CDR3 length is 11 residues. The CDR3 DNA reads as TGTGCCAGCTCAAGGGGGGACAGGGGGATTTTT. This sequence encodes CASSRGDRGIF.